There are a few counts of the clone carrying this T cell receptor (beta chain). Antigen unknown. This specimen comes from a study of cytomegalovirus exposure and HLA in healthy donors. General observations from the study: The study flagged 150 to 200 TCR beta chains as cytomegalovirus-associated. The classifier was said to identify cytomegalovirus status with high specificity and sensitivity. A later analysis found TCR association rates differed by HLA locus, highest for DRB1 and lowest for HLA-C.

Vbeta (60) and Jbeta (13) primers were used in the PCR. Profiled with immunoSEQ multiplex PCR; TCRdb holds only in-frame clones, not every one. The sample records 100,000 to 150,000 clones, more than 80% being singletons. With V trimmed by 3 bases and J by 5 bases, 6 bases remained unmatched. The CDR3 is 15 residues long. Germline V CDR1 and CDR2: WNHNN, SYGVQD (reference sequence). Material for sequencing was PBMCs. The receptor was derived from a woman in her thirties or forties in good health and CMV-seropositive. The chain joins TRBV10-1 to TRBJ2-1, with 8 bases that match TRBD2. CDR3 protein: CASSDISGADNEQFF. The CDR3 DNA reads as TGCGCCAGCAGTGATATTAGCGGGGCTGACAATGAGCAGTTCTTC.